This T cell receptor beta chain derives from a study of blood T cells in healthy people across ages. The use of a sample-barcoded 5' primer and a J-beta primer mix characterized a second PCR of about 7 to 12 cycles. TCRdb itself ran the 5' RACE reads through MiXCR, one entry per CDR3 protein. The sample has about 1.7 million distinct CDR3 sequences; 28% are singletons. This clonotype was recorded at least ten times. Trimming took 5 bases from V and 5 from J, leaving 16 bases between them. This CDR3 is built from 14 residues. Looked up from germline, CDR1 is MDHEN and CDR2 is SYDVKM. The sample was blood. This receptor was taken from a woman aged 30 to 39 in good health. The J gene is TRBJ2-7, the V gene TRBV28; tentative D call: TRBD2 (6 bases). Written as DNA, the CDR3 is TGTGCCAGCAGTCCCGGGGGTATTTTGAACGAGCAGTACTTC. Protein: CASSPGGILNEQYF.